This TCR beta chain appears in the sequencing data of a study of blood T cell repertoires in COVID-19. The assay was immunoSEQ multiplex PCR, and TCRdb's table has in-frame clones only and misses some. This sample has about 170,000 clones, with over 75% found just once. The TCR was taken from a man in his fifties or sixties who had recovered from COVID-19. Sequencing used peripheral blood.

The CDR3 region has the DNA TGTGCCAGCAGCCAGGGGTGGAATGAGCAGTTCTTC. Translated, it gives CASSQGWNEQFF. V usage is TRBV12-3 or TRBV12-4 and J usage is TRBJ2-1; D perhaps matches TRBD1 (6 bases). V was trimmed by 6 bases and J by 7 bases, leaving 10 bases between them. The CDR3 covers 12 residues.